A selection of T cell receptor beta chains follows, all from one sample in a study of shared clonotypes between healthy human individuals. TCRdb keeps only in-frame clones here, not all; method: immunoSEQ multiplex PCR. The sample shows some 2 million clones, about 95% of them seen only once. The sequencing input was naive CD8+ T cells sorted from blood. Receptors originate from a man between 18 and 35 years old in good health. The CDR3 runs from the conserved cysteine through the conserved F or W. The D gene is left open where the match is weak. Part of the rows lack a size; the others show once, few, many or a class for expanded clones.

D gene	clone size	V gene	J gene	CDR3 protein	CDR3 DNA
.	.	TRBV5-4	TRBJ2-3	CASSLEGGYTDTQYF	TGTGCCAGCAGCTTGGAGGGCGGATACACAGATACGCAGTATTTT
.	.	TRBV19	TRBJ2-7	CASSSNAYEQYF	TGTGCCAGTAGTTCGAATGCCTACGAGCAGTACTTC
.	.	TRBV6-1	TRBJ1-1	CASSDGAEAFF	TGTGCCAGCAGTGACGGGGCCGAAGCTTTCTTT
.	.	TRBV11-2	TRBJ1-4	CASSLWGASNEKLFF	TGTGCCAGCAGCTTATGGGGGGCTTCTAATGAAAAACTGTTTTTT
.	.	TRBV29-1	TRBJ2-7	CSVEGTKTYEQYF	TGCAGCGTTGAAGGTACAAAAACCTACGAGCAGTACTTC
TRBD1	.	TRBV10-1	TRBJ2-7	CASSDPGTGDEQYF	TGCGCCAGCAGTGACCCCGGGACAGGGGACGAGCAGTACTTC
.	.	TRBV19	TRBJ2-7	CATLDRNSYEQYF	TGTGCCACCCTTGACCGAAACTCCTACGAGCAGTACTTC
TRBD1	.	TRBV5-1	TRBJ2-2	CASSLASGQGFLDGELFF	TGCGCCAGCAGCTTGGCCTCGGGACAGGGGTTTCTGGACGGGGAGCTGTTTTTT
.	.	TRBV11-2	TRBJ2-7	CASSPRAVIYEQYF	TGTGCCAGCAGCCCAAGAGCAGTCATCTACGAGCAGTACTTC
.	.	TRBV5-6	TRBJ1-1	CASSLAAATEAFF	TGTGCCAGCAGCTTGGCCGCAGCCACTGAAGCTTTCTTT
.	few	TRBV5-1	TRBJ2-7	CASSGDSPQPYEQYF	TGCGCCAGCAGCGGAGACAGCCCACAACCCTACGAGCAGTACTTC
TRBD1	.	TRBV15	TRBJ2-2	CATSRTGTGFLVGGELFF	TGTGCCACCAGCAGGACCGGGACAGGGTTTCTAGTTGGCGGGGAGCTGTTTTTT
.	.	TRBV27	TRBJ2-1	CASSSDTEAYNEQFF	TGTGCCAGCAGTTCCGACACAGAGGCCTACAATGAGCAGTTCTTC
.	.	TRBV9	TRBJ2-7	CASSVEAGEHYEQYF	TGTGCCAGCAGCGTAGAGGCTGGGGAACACTACGAGCAGTACTTC
.	.	TRBV15	TRBJ2-2	CATSPPETSNTGELFF	TGTGCCACCAGCCCCCCCGAGACCTCGAACACCGGGGAGCTGTTTTTT
TRBD2	.	TRBV6-5	TRBJ2-1	CASSARLAAVDEQFF	TGTGCCAGCAGTGCCCGACTAGCTGCAGTCGATGAGCAGTTCTTC
.	.	TRBV19	TRBJ2-7	CASGWTGTSIYEQYF	TGTGCCAGCGGTTGGACAGGGACTAGCATCTACGAGCAGTACTTC
.	once	TRBV7-9	TRBJ2-7	CASSLGSTSSYEQYF	TGTGCCAGCAGCTTAGGCTCGACTAGTTCCTACGAGCAGTACTTC
TRBD1	.	TRBV5-6	TRBJ1-1	CASSADRATEAFF	TGTGCCAGCAGCGCCGACAGGGCGACTGAAGCTTTCTTT
TRBD1	.	TRBV4-3	TRBJ1-1	CASSQVEGQGFSEAFF	TGCGCCAGCAGCCAAGTGGAGGGACAGGGGTTCTCTGAAGCTTTCTTT
.	.	TRBV4-1	TRBJ1-4	CASSQERGPDEKLFF	TGCGCCAGCAGCCAAGAGAGGGGTCCAGATGAAAAACTGTTTTTT
TRBD1	.	TRBV10-3	TRBJ1-6	CAISATTGVYGLQPLHF	TGTGCCATCAGTGCGACGACAGGGGTTTATGGATTGCAACCCCTCCACTTT
TRBD1	.	TRBV13	TRBJ2-5	CASSINRGPKETQYF	TGTGCCAGCAGCATAAACAGGGGGCCTAAAGAGACCCAGTACTTC
TRBD2	.	TRBV2	TRBJ2-7	CASSPGGATYEQYF	TGTGCCAGCAGTCCCGGGGGGGCGACCTACGAGCAGTACTTC
.	.	TRBV19	TRBJ1-1	CASSLTENTEAFF	TGTGCCAGTAGTTTAACGGAGAACACTGAAGCTTTCTTT
TRBD1	.	TRBV6-5	TRBJ2-1	CASSRSGTGHNEQFF	TGTGCCAGCAGTCGCTCAGGGACAGGACACAATGAGCAGTTCTTC
.	once	TRBV6-5	TRBJ2-1	CASSYRESLRGEQFF	TGTGCCAGCAGTTACAGAGAGTCCCTTAGGGGTGAGCAGTTCTTC
TRBD2	.	TRBV28	TRBJ2-1	CASSLLPGLAFDNEQFF	TGTGCCAGCAGTTTACTCCCGGGACTAGCTTTTGACAATGAGCAGTTCTTC
.	.	TRBV7-8	TRBJ2-1	CASSLRMVGSSTINEQFF	TGTGCCAGCAGCTTACGCATGGTCGGGAGCTCCACAATCAATGAGCAGTTCTTC
TRBD2	once	TRBV13	TRBJ2-5	CASSLRLAGVQETQYF	TGTGCCAGCAGCTTAAGGCTAGCGGGGGTGCAAGAGACCCAGTACTTC
.	.	TRBV4-3	TRBJ2-7	CASSQEDLTTYEQYF	TGCGCCAGCAGCCAAGAAGATTTAACGACCTACGAGCAGTACTTC
TRBD2	.	TRBV6-5	TRBJ2-1	CASTASGNNEQFF	TGTGCCAGCACCGCTAGCGGGAACAATGAGCAGTTCTTC
.	.	TRBV7-9	TRBJ2-7	CASSFPREEMAYEQYF	TGTGCCAGCAGCTTCCCCAGGGAGGAAATGGCCTACGAGCAGTACTTC
.	.	TRBV7-9	TRBJ2-7	CASSLFPPLPGEQYF	TGTGCCAGCAGCTTATTCCCCCCCCTCCCCGGCGAGCAGTACTTC
.	.	TRBV19	TRBJ2-2	CASSPSAGGSGELFF	TGTGCCAGTAGCCCGTCGGCGGGTGGCTCCGGGGAGCTGTTTTTT
.	.	TRBV9	TRBJ1-6	CASSIGGSPLHF	TGTGCCAGCAGCATAGGGGGTTCACCCCTCCACTTT
.	.	TRBV7-3	TRBJ2-7	CASSHAGVNEQYF	TGTGCCAGCTCCCACGCAGGGGTCAATGAGCAGTACTTC
TRBD1	.	TRBV6-1	TRBJ1-2	CASNHRGGYGYTF	TGTGCCAGCAATCACAGGGGAGGCTATGGCTACACCTTC
TRBD1	.	TRBV10-3	TRBJ2-2	CAITPGQGPNTGELFF	TGTGCCATCACCCCGGGACAGGGCCCGAACACCGGGGAGCTGTTTTTT
TRBD2	.	TRBV7-9	TRBJ2-1	CASSFRGGGPYNEQFF	TGTGCCAGCAGCTTCAGAGGCGGGGGGCCCTACAATGAGCAGTTCTTC
.	.	TRBV28	TRBJ2-1	CASSFGVEGADEQFF	TGTGCCAGCAGTTTTGGAGTGGAGGGGGCGGATGAGCAGTTCTTC
.	.	TRBV5-1	TRBJ2-2	CASSWDQGGELFF	TGCGCCAGCAGCTGGGACCAGGGCGGGGAGCTGTTTTTT
.	once	TRBV28	TRBJ2-5	CASSYRVGETQYF	TGTGCCAGCAGTTACAGGGTTGGAGAGACCCAGTACTTC
.	.	TRBV27	TRBJ1-1	CASSLSVRNTEAFF	TGTGCCAGCAGTTTAAGTGTGAGGAACACTGAAGCTTTCTTT
.	.	TRBV18	TRBJ2-2	CASTTGELFF	TGTGCCAGCACCACCGGGGAGCTGTTTTTT
TRBD2	.	TRBV4-2	TRBJ2-5	CASSQDGGEETQYF	TGTGCCAGCAGCCAAGATGGGGGGGAAGAGACCCAGTACTTC
TRBD1	.	TRBV5-6	TRBJ1-2	CASTSPGDRDGYTF	TGTGCCAGCACCTCCCCGGGGGACAGAGATGGCTACACCTTC
.	.	TRBV21-1	TRBJ2-7	CASSKVLEDRLLGVEQYF	TGTGCCAGCAGCAAAGTCTTGGAGGATCGACTCCTAGGGGTCGAGCAGTACTTC